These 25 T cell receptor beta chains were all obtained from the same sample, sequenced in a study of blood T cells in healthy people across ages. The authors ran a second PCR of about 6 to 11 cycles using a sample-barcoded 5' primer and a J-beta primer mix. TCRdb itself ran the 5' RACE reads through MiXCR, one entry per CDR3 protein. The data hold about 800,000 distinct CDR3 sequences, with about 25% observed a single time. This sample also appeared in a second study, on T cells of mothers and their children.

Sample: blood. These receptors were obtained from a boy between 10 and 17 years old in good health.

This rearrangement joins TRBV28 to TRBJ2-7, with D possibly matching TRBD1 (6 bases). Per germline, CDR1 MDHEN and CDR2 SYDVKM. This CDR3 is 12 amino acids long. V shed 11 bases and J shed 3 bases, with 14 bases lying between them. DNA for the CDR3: TGTGCCTGCAAGGACAGTCTCTACGAGCAGTACTTC. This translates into CACKDSLYEQYF.

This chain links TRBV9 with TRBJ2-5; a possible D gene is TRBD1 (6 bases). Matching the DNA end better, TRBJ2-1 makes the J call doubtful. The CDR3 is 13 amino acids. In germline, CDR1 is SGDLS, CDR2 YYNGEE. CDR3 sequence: CASSVGQGNEQFF. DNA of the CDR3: TGTGCCAGCAGCGTAGGGCAGGGGAATGAGCAGTTCTTC.

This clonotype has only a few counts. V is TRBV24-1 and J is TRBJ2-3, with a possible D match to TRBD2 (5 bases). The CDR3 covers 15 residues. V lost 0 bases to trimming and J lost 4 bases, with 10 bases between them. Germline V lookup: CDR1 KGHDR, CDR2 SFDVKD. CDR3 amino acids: CATSDLSDGADTQYF. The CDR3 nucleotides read TGTGCCACCAGTGATTTGTCCGACGGGGCAGATACGCAGTATTTT.

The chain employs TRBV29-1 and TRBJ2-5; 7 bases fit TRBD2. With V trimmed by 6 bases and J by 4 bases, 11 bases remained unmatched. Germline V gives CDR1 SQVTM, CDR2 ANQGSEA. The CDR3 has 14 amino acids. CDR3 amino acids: CSVPKVGGSETQYF. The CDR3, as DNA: TGCAGCGTCCCGAAGGTCGGGGGGTCAGAGACCCAGTACTTC. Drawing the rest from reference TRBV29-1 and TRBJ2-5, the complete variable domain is SAVISQKPSRDICQRGTSLTIQCQVDSQVTMMFWYRQQPGQSLTLIATANQGSEATYESGFVIDKFPISRPNLTFSTLTVSNMSPEDSSIYLCSVPKVGGSETQYFGPGTRLLVL.

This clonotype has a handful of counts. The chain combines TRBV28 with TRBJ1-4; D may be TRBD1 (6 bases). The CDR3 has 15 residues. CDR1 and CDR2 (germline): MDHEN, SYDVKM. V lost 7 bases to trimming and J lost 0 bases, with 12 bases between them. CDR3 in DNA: TGTGCCAGCACTTTCGGGACAACAACTAATGAAAAACTGTTTTTT. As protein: CASTFGTTTNEKLFF.

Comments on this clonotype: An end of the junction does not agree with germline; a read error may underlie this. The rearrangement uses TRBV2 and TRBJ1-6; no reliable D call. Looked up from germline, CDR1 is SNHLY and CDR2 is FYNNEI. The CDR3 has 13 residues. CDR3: CASSTRDNSPLLF. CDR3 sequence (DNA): TGTGCCAGCTCGACTCGTGATAATTCACCCCTCCTCTTT.

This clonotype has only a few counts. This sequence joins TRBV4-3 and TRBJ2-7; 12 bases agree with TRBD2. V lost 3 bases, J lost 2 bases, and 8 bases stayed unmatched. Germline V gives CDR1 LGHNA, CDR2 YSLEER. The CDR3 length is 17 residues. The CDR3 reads CASSQGLAGGLPYEQYF. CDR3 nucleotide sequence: TGCGCCAGCAGCCAGGGACTAGCGGGCGGACTCCCCTACGAGCAGTACTTC.

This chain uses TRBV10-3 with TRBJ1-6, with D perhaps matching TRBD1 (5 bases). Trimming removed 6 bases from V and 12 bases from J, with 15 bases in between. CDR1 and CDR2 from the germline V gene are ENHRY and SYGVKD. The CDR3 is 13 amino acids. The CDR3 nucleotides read TGTGCCATCAGCTCCGGGGGATATGAACCCCTCCACTTT. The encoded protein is CAISSGGYEPLHF.

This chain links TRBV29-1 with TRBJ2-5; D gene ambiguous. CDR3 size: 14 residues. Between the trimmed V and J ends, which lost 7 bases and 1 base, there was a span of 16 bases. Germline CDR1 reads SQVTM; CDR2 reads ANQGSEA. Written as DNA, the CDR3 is TGCAGCGCCGGACGAGCTCTTCTCCAAGAGACCCAGTACTTC. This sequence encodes CSAGRALLQETQYF.

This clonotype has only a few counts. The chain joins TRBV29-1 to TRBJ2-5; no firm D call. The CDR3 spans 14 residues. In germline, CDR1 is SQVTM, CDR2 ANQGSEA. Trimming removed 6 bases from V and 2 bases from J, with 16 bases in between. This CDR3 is CSVTLAQQQETQYF. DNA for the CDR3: TGCAGCGTGACGTTGGCACAGCAGCAAGAGACCCAGTACTTC.

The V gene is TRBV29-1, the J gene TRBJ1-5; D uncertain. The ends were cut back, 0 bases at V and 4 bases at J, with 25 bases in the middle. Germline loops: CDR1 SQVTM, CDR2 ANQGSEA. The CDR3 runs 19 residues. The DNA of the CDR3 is TGCAGCGTTGAAGAAAAGGGAGGACCGTGGGTCCCTAGGAATCAGCCCCAGCATTTT. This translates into CSVEEKGGPWVPRNQPQHF.

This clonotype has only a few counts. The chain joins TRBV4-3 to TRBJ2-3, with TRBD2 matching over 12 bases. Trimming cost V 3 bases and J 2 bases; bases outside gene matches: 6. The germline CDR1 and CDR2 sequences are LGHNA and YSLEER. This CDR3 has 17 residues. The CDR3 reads CASSHHGLAGFTDTQYF. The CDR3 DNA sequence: TGCGCCAGCAGCCACCACGGACTAGCGGGATTCACAGATACGCAGTATTTT.

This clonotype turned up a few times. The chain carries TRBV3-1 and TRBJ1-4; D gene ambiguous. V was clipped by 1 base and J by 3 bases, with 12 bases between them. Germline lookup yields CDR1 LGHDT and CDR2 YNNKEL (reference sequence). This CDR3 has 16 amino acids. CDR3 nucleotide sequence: TGTGCCAGCAGCCAAGGGGGAATTGGGCCTAATGAAAAACTGTTTTTT. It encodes CASSQGGIGPNEKLFF. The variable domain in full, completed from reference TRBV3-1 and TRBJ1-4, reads DTAVSQTPKYLVTQMGNDKSIKCEQNLGHDTMYWYKQDSKKFLKIMFSYNNKELIINETVPNRFSPKSPDKAHLNLHINSLELGDSAVYFCASSQGGIGPNEKLFFGSGTQLSVL.

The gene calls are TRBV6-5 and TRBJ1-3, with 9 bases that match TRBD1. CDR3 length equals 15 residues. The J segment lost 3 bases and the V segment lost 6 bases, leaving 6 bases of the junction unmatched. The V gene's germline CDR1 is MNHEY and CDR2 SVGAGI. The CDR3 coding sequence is TGTGCCAGCAGATCCACAGGGGGCGTTGGAAACACCATATATTTT. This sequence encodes CASRSTGGVGNTIYF.

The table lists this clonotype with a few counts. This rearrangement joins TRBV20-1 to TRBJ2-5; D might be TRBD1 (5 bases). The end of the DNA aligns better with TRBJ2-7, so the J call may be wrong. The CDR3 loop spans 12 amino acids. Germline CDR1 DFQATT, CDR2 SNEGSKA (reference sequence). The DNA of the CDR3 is TGCAGTGCTCACAATAGGGGTGGCGAGCAGTACTTC. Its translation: CSAHNRGGEQYF.

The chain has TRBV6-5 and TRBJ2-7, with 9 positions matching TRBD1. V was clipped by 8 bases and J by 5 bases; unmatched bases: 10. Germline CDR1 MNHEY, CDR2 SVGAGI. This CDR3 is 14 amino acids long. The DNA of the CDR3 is TGTGCCAGCGGGACCGGGACAGGGCTGAACGAGCAGTACTTC. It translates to CASGTGTGLNEQYF.

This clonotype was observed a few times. This CDR3 is CASIPGGSSYNEQFF. The CDR3 DNA sequence: TGTGCCAGCATCCCGGGCGGGAGCTCCTACAATGAGCAGTTCTTC. This chain uses TRBV28 with TRBJ2-1; 7 bases are a match to TRBD2. CDR1 and CDR2 from the germline V gene are MDHEN and SYDVKM. There are 15 residues in the CDR3. V was clipped by 7 bases and J by 0 bases; unmatched bases: 6.

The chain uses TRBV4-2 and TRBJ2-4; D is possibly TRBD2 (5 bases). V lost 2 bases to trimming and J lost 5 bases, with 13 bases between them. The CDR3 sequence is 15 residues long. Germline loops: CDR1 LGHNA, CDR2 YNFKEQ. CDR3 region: CASSQYRAGENIQYF. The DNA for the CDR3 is TGTGCCAGCAGCCAATATCGGGCCGGGGAAAACATTCAGTACTTC.

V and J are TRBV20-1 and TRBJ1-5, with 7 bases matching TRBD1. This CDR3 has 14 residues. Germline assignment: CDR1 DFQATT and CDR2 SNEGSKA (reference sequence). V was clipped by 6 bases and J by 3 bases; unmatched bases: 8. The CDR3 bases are TGCAGTGCGAGCGGACAGGCGATCAATCAGCCCCAGCATTTT. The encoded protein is CSASGQAINQPQHF.

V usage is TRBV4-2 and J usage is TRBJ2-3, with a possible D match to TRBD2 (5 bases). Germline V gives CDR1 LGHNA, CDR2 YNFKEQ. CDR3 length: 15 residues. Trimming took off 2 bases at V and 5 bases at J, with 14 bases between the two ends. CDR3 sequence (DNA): TGTGCCAGCAGCCAAATGGGAGCGTCAGTAGATACGCAGTATTTT. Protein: CASSQMGASVDTQYF.

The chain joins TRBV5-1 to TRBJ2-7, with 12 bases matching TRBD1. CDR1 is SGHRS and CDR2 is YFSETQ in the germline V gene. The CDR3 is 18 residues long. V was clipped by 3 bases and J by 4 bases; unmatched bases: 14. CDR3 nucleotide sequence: TGCGCCAGCAGCTCGACGGGAGGGGGGACAGGGGGCTTGTACGAGCAGTACTTC. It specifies CASSSTGGGTGGLYEQYF. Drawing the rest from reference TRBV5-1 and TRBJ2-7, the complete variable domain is KAGVTQTPRYLIKTRGQQVTLSCSPISGHRSVSWYQQTPGQGLQFLFEYFSETQRNKGNFPGRFSGRQFSNSRSEMNVSTLELGDSALYLCASSSTGGGTGGLYEQYFGPGTRLTVT.

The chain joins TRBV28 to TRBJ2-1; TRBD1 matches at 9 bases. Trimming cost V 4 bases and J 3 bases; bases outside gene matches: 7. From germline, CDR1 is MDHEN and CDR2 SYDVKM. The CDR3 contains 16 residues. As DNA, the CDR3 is TGTGCCAGCAGTTCCCTCGGGACAGGGAACTACAATGAGCAGTTCTTC. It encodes CASSSLGTGNYNEQFF.

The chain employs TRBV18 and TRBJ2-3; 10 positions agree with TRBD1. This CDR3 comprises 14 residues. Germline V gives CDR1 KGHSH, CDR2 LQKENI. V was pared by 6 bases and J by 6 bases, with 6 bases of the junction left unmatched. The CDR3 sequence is CASSGTGAWDTQYF. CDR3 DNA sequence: TGTGCCAGCTCCGGGACAGGGGCTTGGGATACGCAGTATTTT.

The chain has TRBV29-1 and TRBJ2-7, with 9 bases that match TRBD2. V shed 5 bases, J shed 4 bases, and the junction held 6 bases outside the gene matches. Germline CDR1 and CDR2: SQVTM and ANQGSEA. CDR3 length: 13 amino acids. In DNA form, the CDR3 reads TGCAGCGTTCGTCTAGCGGGATGGTACGAGCAGTACTTC. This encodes CSVRLAGWYEQYF.

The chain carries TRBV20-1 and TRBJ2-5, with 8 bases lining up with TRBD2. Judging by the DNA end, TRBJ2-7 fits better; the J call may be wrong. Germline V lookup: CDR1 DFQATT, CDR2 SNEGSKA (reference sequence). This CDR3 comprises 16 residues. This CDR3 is CSARDPQGLVSYEQYF. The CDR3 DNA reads TGCAGTGCTAGAGACCCCCAGGGACTAGTTTCCTACGAGCAGTACTTC.